This T cell receptor (beta chain) was recorded in a study of molecular identifiers for immune sequencing clone quantification. The study, taken as a whole, reports: Whereas naive cells kept under 1% of molecules in clones above 20 RNA copies, such clones held over 97% in effectors.

V was clipped by 1 base and J by 5 bases; unmatched bases: 5. The CDR3 contains 16 residues. CDR1 and CDR2 (germline): DFQATT, SNEGSKA (reference sequence). In the sort, naive CD8 T cells were defined as CD8+CD4-CCR7+CD45RA+. Methods described previously were used for bulk TCR libraries, and listed TCR primers were applied. TCRdb used MiXCR to reprocess the PCR reads, holding one entry per CDR3 protein. The sample has some 580,000 distinct CDR3 sequences, 25% seen once. In its sample, this clonotype was seen a few times. Antigen: not known. The receptor comes from a human donor in good health. Some libraries in this study had Jurkat cell RNA spiked in. The sequencing sample was made of naive CD8+ T cells from blood, with Jurkat cell RNA spiked in. The subset here: FACS-sorted CD8+CD4-CCR7+CD45RA+ naive T cells. The V gene is TRBV20-1, the J gene TRBJ2-1, with TRBD2 matching 13 bases. In DNA form, the CDR3 reads TGCAGTGCTAGAGCTGGGGGACTAGCGGGACACAATGAGCAGTTCTTC. It translates to CSARAGGLAGHNEQFF.